The 6 T cell receptor beta chains presented below share a single source sample, sequenced in a study of graft-versus-host responses after intestinal transplantation. Produced via immunoSEQ multiplex PCR; TCRdb's table is partial and in-frame only. Counted here are some 70,000 clones, 80% to 95% occurring once; the ten biggest clones make up 6.5% to 8%. The specimen was bone marrow, collected 734 days after intestinal transplantation. These receptors were taken from a human patient who received an intestinal transplant, so some T cells may come from the graft donor.

The chain employs TRBV5-4 and TRBJ1-3; D is possibly TRBD1 (6 bases). V lost 0 bases and J 4 bases, leaving 14 bases between the germline ends. Germline V gene data show CDR1 as SGHNT and CDR2 as YYREEE (reference sequence). The CDR3 has 16 residues. CDR3 sequence reads: CASSLVPGEMGNTIYF. The CDR3 region has the DNA TGTGCCAGCAGCTTGGTTCCAGGGGAAATGGGAAACACCATATATTTT.

The rearrangement uses TRBV5-4 and TRBJ2-1; possibly TRBD1 or TRBD2 for D (5 bases each). Deletions cut 2 bases from V and 9 bases from J, with 18 bases between. CDR1 is SGHNT, CDR2 YYREEE, per germline (reference sequence). The CDR3 is made up of 15 amino acids. The CDR3 protein is CASSFRDAVGSEQFF. CDR3 DNA sequence: TGTGCCAGCAGCTTCCGGGACGCGGTAGGTAGTGAGCAGTTCTTC.

V and J are TRBV28 and TRBJ2-3, with TRBD2 identical over 12 bases. The germline V gene encodes CDR1 MDHEN and CDR2 SYDVKM. Trimming at V came to 6 bases and at J to 6 bases, leaving 7 bases not matched to a gene. This CDR3 region has 15 residues. The CDR3: CASSTTSGSRDTQYF. For the CDR3, the DNA is TGTGCCAGCAGCACGACTAGCGGGAGTAGGGATACGCAGTATTTT. Together with reference TRBV28 and TRBJ2-3, the CDR3 gives the full variable domain: DVKVTQSSRYLVKRTGEKVFLECVQDMDHENMFWYRQDPGLGLRLIYFSYDVKMKEKGDIPEGYSVSREKKERFSLILESASTNQTSMYLCASSTTSGSRDTQYFGPGTRLTVL.

The chain combines TRBV11-2 with TRBJ2-3; D is perhaps TRBD1 (6 bases). Trimming took off 1 base at V and 6 bases at J, with 8 bases between the two ends. Germline loops: CDR1 SGHAT, CDR2 FQNNGV. The length of the CDR3 is 13 residues. The chain's CDR3 is CASSLAQGDTQYF. The CDR3 DNA reads as TGTGCCAGCAGCTTAGCCCAGGGGGATACGCAGTATTTT.

This chain connects TRBV10-2 to TRBJ1-6; 7 bases are shared with TRBD1. This CDR3 has 15 amino acids. J was trimmed by 9 bases and V by 4 bases; bases with no gene match: 9. Germline CDR1 WSHSY, CDR2 SAAADI. CDR3 DNA sequence: TGCGCCAGCAGTGGGATAGACAGGGAGGGTTCACCCCTCCACTTT. Translating gives CASSGIDREGSPLHF.

The chain couples TRBV4-1 to TRBJ1-5; possible D gene TRBD1, 6 bases. Deletions cut 0 bases from V and 7 bases from J, with 13 bases between. This CDR3 is 15 amino acids long. The germline V gene has CDR1 MGHRA and CDR2 YSYEKL. The CDR3 reads CASSQDRGGGQPQHF. In DNA, the CDR3 is TGCGCCAGCAGCCAAGATCGCGGGGGCGGCCAGCCCCAGCATTTT.